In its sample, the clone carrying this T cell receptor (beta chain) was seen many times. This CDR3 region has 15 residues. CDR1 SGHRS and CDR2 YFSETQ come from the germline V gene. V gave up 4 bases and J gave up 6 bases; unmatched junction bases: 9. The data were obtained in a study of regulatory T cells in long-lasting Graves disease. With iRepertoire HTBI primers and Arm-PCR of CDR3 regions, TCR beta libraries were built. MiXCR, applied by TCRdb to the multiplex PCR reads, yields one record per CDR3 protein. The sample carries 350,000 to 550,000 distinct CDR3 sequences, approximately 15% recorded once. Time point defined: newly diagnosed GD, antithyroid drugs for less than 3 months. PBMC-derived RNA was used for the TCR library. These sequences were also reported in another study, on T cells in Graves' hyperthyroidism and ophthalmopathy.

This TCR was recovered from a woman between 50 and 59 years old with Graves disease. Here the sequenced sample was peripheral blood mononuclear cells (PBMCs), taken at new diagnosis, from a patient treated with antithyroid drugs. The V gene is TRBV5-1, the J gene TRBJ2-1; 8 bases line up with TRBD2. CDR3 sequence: CASSRSGIGFNEQFF. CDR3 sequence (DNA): TGCGCCAGCAGCCGTAGCGGGATAGGGTTCAATGAGCAGTTCTTC.